This T cell receptor beta chain was retrieved from a study of T cells after yellow fever vaccination (dated by TCRdb to between 2018 and 2021). Broadly, across the study: The SMART-Seq v4 Ultra Low Input RNA kit was used to prepare libraries from fractions with low cell numbers. To follow T-cell clones before and after primary and booster YFV17D yellow fever vaccination, bulk TCR alpha and beta repertoires were sequenced over time. The cohort comprised two healthy male donors, one aged 18 to 30 and one aged 30 to 40 years. Blood was drawn at multiple timepoints before and after primary and secondary immunization, with bulk PBMC replicates and cell subsets isolated. Findings and caveats that apply to the study as a whole: Most clones expanded after primary vaccination were re-detected after the booster (approximately 95% of CD4 and around 88% of CD8), suggesting broad memory maintenance. The secondary T-cell response was found to be weaker but faster than the primary response, with a peak reached on day 5 rather than on day 15. Because abundant contaminating clonotypes from the bulk population could be contained in FACS-sorted repertoires, computational filtering was required. The study included only two donors, which limits how far the findings can be generalized. A small share of clonotypes occurred in both CD4 and CD8 compartments, likely arising from convergent recombination.

TCR cDNA was made using 5'RACE template switching, a step that added a universal primer site and unique molecular identifiers. Priming for cDNA synthesis came from both the TCR alpha and TCR beta constant segments. Libraries were amplified in two PCR steps, with sample barcodes and sequencing adapters added in the second step. Sequencing of libraries was performed on Illumina HiSeq 2500 (2x100 bp) or NovaSeq (2x150 bp). Per the authors' processing: MIGEC was used to demultiplex reads and collapse the reads into UMI consensus sequences, and MiXCR was used for V(D)J alignment. Using edgeR on replicate PBMC samples, clonotypes were called vaccine-responding if FDR was below 0.01 and the log2 fold change was above 5 up to day 15. Each bulk clonotype received a CD4 or CD8 identity based on whether the sequenced CD4 or CD8 repertoire contained that clonotype at higher abundance. TCRdb's own reprocessing of the public reads used fastp at Q25 and MiXCR and kept productive beta chains. Records with the same CDR3 protein are collapsed into one entry carrying the most frequent genes and DNA. It is TCRdb's table, rather than the study itself, that gives the V and J calls and clone size. The sample table lists 150,000 to 200,000 distinct CDR3 sequences, under 7.5% of them with a count of one. 2.5% of the sample goes to the ten largest clones.

V is cut by 0 bases and J by 2 bases, and the space between the germline ends is 14 bases. Including cysteine and phenylalanine, the CDR3 has 16 amino acids. Just the 48-base CDR3 DNA is kept, in frame starting at base 1. As encoded in the germline V gene (reference sequence), CDR1 is PRHDT while CDR2 is FYEKMQ. This sample's treatment or condition label indicates: live attenuated yellow fever vaccine strain. A standard Ficoll-Paque protocol was used to isolate PBMCs from peripheral blood. CD4 and CD8 T-cell fractions were isolated with Dynabeads CD4 and CD8 positive selection kits. RNA was extracted with TriZol from bulk PBMCs, CD4 and CD8 fractions, and dextramer-positive and dextramer-negative fractions. This clonotype was found a few times. This clone's antigen is unknown. No much larger clone is present one base from it, and per-base qualities are unavailable.

The rearrangement combines TRBV13 with TRBJ2-7; the D gene is perhaps TRBD1, on 5 matching bases. This specimen was CD4+ T cells sorted from PBMCs, taken 5 days after the first yellow fever vaccination. The TCR originated in a man aged 18 to 29 who received the YFV17D yellow fever vaccine. The DNA is TGTGCCAGCAGCTTAGGGCAGGGAATGGCGACCTACGAGCAGTACTTC. Translated, this is CASSLGQGMATYEQYF. Reference TRBV13 and TRBJ2-7 proteins supply the regions before and after the CDR3; the full variable domain is: AAGVIQSPRHLIKEKRETATLKCYPIPRHDTVYWYQQGPGQDPQFLISFYEKMQSDKGSIPDRFSAQQFSDYHSELNMSSLELGDSALYFCASSLGQGMATYEQYFGPGTRLTVT.